Presented here are 8 T cell receptor beta chains from one specimen sequenced in a study of cytomegalovirus exposure and HLA in healthy donors (dated by TCRdb to about 2017). Receptor libraries were prepared by the immunoSEQ multiplex PCR assay. A mixture of 60 forward primers for TCR Vbeta segments and 13 reverse primers for TCR Jbeta segments was used in the multiplex PCR. TCRdb holds this immuneACCESS table with in-frame rearrangements only. Some clones are missing; in checked studies, unresolved V genes explain under half, and the rest has no known cause. A total of some 140,000 clones appear in this sample, over 60% of them only once. The ten largest clonotypes hold roughly 1.2% of the sample. Specimen: PBMCs. Receptor source: a male donor in good health and CMV-seropositive.

This chain links TRBV13 with TRBJ2-5; TRBD1 is a possible D gene (6 bases). CDR3 length equals 15 residues. Germline V lookup: CDR1 PRHDT, CDR2 FYEKMQ (reference sequence). V lost 5 bases and J 5 bases, leaving 18 bases between the germline ends. The CDR3 DNA sequence: TGTGCCAGCAGCCAAGAACAGGGATCGGGGGAGACCCAGTACTTC. Protein product: CASSQEQGSGETQYF. The full variable domain, rest sourced from reference TRBV13 and TRBJ2-5, is AAGVIQSPRHLIKEKRETATLKCYPIPRHDTVYWYQQGPGQDPQFLISFYEKMQSDKGSIPDRFSAQQFSDYHSELNMSSLELGDSALYFCASSQEQGSGETQYFGPGTRLLVL.

Comments on this clone: An end of the junction does not agree with germline; a read error may underlie this. This sequence joins TRBV7-9 and TRBJ2-1, with TRBD2 as a possible D gene (7 bases). The CDR3 length is 16 residues. Germline V lookup: CDR1 SEHNR, CDR2 FQNEAQ (reference sequence). CDR3 in amino acids: CSSSLGGAFSYNEQFF. The CDR3 DNA follows: TGTTCCAGCAGCCTGGGGGGGGCTTTCTCCTACAATGAGCAGTTCTTC.

This sequence joins TRBV11-3 and TRBJ1-3, with 9 bases lining up with TRBD1. Germline V gene data show CDR1 as SGHNT and CDR2 as YENEEA. The junction had 7 bases not matched to a gene; V was cut back by 2 bases and J by 8 bases. The CDR3 totals 15 residues. The CDR3 region is CASSLNRGRLYTIYF. DNA of the CDR3: TGTGCCAGCAGCTTAAACAGGGGGCGTTTATACACCATATATTTT.

The V gene is TRBV7-9, the J gene TRBJ1-5; D remains unclear. The CDR3 spans 14 residues. V lost 1 base to trimming and J lost 6 bases, with 10 bases between them. CDR1 SEHNR and CDR2 FQNEAQ come from the germline V gene (reference sequence). The CDR3 sequence is CASSLGSGIQPQHF. CDR3 nucleotides: TGTGCCAGCAGCTTAGGTTCAGGTATTCAGCCCCAGCATTTT.

This chain links TRBV2 with TRBJ2-3; 11 nucleotides line up with TRBD2. There are 14 residues in the CDR3. The V and J ends lost 10 bases and 0 bases, in that order; junction bases with no gene match: 3. CDR1 is SNHLY and CDR2 is FYNNEI in the germline V gene. CDR3 nucleotides: TGTGCCACGCGACTAGCGGGAAGCACAGATACGCAGTATTTT. Translated, it gives CATRLAGSTDTQYF.

The chain has TRBV2 and TRBJ2-5; 10 positions match TRBD1. The germline CDR1 and CDR2 sequences are SNHLY and FYNNEI. With V trimmed by 2 bases and J by 5 bases, 5 bases remained unmatched. This CDR3 has 15 residues. The CDR3 DNA is TGTGCCAGCAGTGAAAGGACAGGGGGAGAGGAGACCCAGTACTTC. It encodes CASSERTGGEETQYF.

The chain combines TRBV7-9 with TRBJ2-3, with D perhaps TRBD2 (6 bases). Per the germline V gene, CDR1 is SEHNR and CDR2 is FQNEAQ (reference sequence). Trimming removed 1 base at V and 5 bases at J, with 25 bases between. This CDR3 has 19 amino acids. CDR3 protein: CASSLGFVLRERWEDTQYF. CDR3 coding DNA: TGTGCCAGCAGCTTAGGCTTCGTCCTCCGGGAGAGGTGGGAAGATACGCAGTATTTT. The whole variable domain, filled in from reference TRBV7-9 and TRBJ2-3, reads DTGVSQNPRHKITKRGQNVTFRCDPISEHNRLYWYRQTLGQGPEFLTYFQNEAQLEKSRLLSDRFSAERPKGSFSTLEIQRTEQGDSAMYLCASSLGFVLRERWEDTQYFGPGTRLTVL.

CDR3 protein: CASSSTGAGETQYF. In DNA, the CDR3 is TGTGCCAGCAGCTCGACAGGGGCAGGAGAGACCCAGTACTTC. V gene TRBV7-3 combines with J gene TRBJ2-5, with TRBD1 identical over 8 bases. Unmatched junction bases numbered 5, after V lost 4 bases and J lost 4 bases. Germline values: CDR1 SGHTA, CDR2 FQGTGA. The CDR3 length is 14 residues.